The source of this TCR beta chain is a study of T cells in Graves' hyperthyroidism and ophthalmopathy. Overall study context: Peripheral blood was collected at initial diagnosis, before any treatment.

This clonotype was detected only a few times. This CDR3 is 15 amino acids long. V gave up 2 bases and J gave up 7 bases, with 17 bases separating them. Looked up from germline, CDR1 is LGHNT and CDR2 is FRNRAP. Authors of the study amplified TCR beta CDR3 regions from RNA transcripts. TCR CDR3 underwent first-round RT-PCR with the HTBI primer set. TCRdb passed the multiplex PCR reads through MiXCR, listing each CDR3 protein once. Of 560,000 or so distinct CDR3 sequences listed, just under 20% are singletons. The chain uses TRBV12-5 and TRBJ1-2; D is unclear. The sequencing input was blood. The sequence was collected from a man aged 35 to 55 with Graves' ophthalmopathy. The CDR3 reads CASGLPYRAPLGYTF. In nucleotides, the CDR3 is TGTGCTAGTGGTTTGCCGTACCGGGCCCCCCTTGGCTACACCTTC.